Listed below are T cell receptor beta chains from one sample, sequenced in a study of T-cell reconstitution after alpha-beta-depleted transplantation in children. In TCRdb, the PCR reads were re-called with MiXCR into one record per CDR3 protein. Counted here are 230,000 or so distinct CDR3 sequences, around 13% occurring once; the ten biggest clones make up over 2.5%. This specimen consisted of PBMCs from the stem cell graft donor, obtained from the stem cell graft. These receptors were collected from a human donor who donated a stem cell graft to a child with acute lymphoblastic leukemia. CDR3s include the opening cysteine and the closing phenylalanine or tryptophan. Fields, in order: clone size, V gene, D gene, J gene, CDR3 protein, CDR3 DNA. D genes are given only for firm matches. The size field is filled for only some rows; it gives once, few, many or a size class.

size: many
V: TRBV25-1
D: TRBD1
J: TRBJ1-1
CDR3: CASSDRAGGRNTEAFF
DNA: TGTGCCAGCAGTGATCGGGCAGGGGGTAGGAACACTGAAGCTTTCTTT

size: many
V: TRBV12-5
D: -
J: TRBJ1-1
CDR3: CASGLDRVIAFF
DNA: TGTGCTAGTGGTTTGGACCGGGTAATAGCTTTCTTT

size: many
V: TRBV7-9
D: TRBD1
J: TRBJ2-1
CDR3: CASSPWTGGMYNEQFF
DNA: TGTGCCAGCAGCCCCTGGACAGGGGGTATGTACAATGAGCAGTTCTTC

size: many
V: TRBV6-2/TRBV6-3
D: -
J: TRBJ2-1
CDR3: CASSYDGNEQFF
DNA: TGTGCCAGCAGTTACGATGGCAATGAGCAGTTCTTC

size: many
V: TRBV12-5
D: -
J: TRBJ2-1
CDR3: CASGSVSGRYNEQFF
DNA: TGTGCTAGTGGTTCCGTTAGCGGAAGGTACAATGAGCAGTTCTTC

size: many
V: TRBV9
D: TRBD1
J: TRBJ2-7
CDR3: CASSVAGTGSSYEQYF
DNA: TGTGCCAGCAGCGTAGCTGGGACAGGTAGCTCCTACGAGCAGTACTTC

size: many
V: TRBV2
D: -
J: TRBJ1-3
CDR3: CASRPAFSGNTIYF
DNA: TGTGCCAGCAGACCGGCCTTTTCTGGAAACACCATATATTTT

size: many
V: TRBV5-6
D: -
J: TRBJ2-3
CDR3: CASSSDAITDTQYF
DNA: TGTGCCAGCAGCTCCGACGCCATTACAGATACGCAGTATTTT

size: many
V: TRBV20-1
D: TRBD2
J: TRBJ2-1
CDR3: CSARDLREGSYNEQFF
DNA: TGCAGTGCTAGAGATTTGCGGGAGGGGTCCTACAATGAGCAGTTCTTC

size: -
V: TRBV28
D: -
J: TRBJ2-7
CDR3: CATGGGPMLDYEQYF
DNA: TGTGCCACTGGGGGGGGCCCGATGCTCGACTACGAGCAGTACTTC

size: many
V: TRBV18
D: -
J: TRBJ2-5
CDR3: CASSAGTLVDF
DNA: TGTGCCAGCTCCGCCGGGACTCTCGTTGACTTC

size: many
V: TRBV20-1
D: -
J: TRBJ1-6
CDR3: CSAISRGQRNSPLHF
DNA: TGCAGTGCCATATCCCGAGGACAGCGGAATTCACCCCTCCACTTT

size: many
V: TRBV20-1
D: -
J: TRBJ2-3
CDR3: CSAWDPTTDTQYF
DNA: TGCAGTGCTTGGGACCCCACCACAGATACGCAGTATTTT

size: many
V: TRBV7-2
D: -
J: TRBJ2-5
CDR3: CASSSPSPQYF
DNA: TGTGCCAGCAGCTCCCCATCCCCCCAGTACTTC

size: many
V: TRBV10-3
D: TRBD1
J: TRBJ1-1
CDR3: CAAAEGANTEAFF
DNA: TGTGCCGCCGCTGAGGGGGCTAACACTGAAGCTTTCTTT

size: many
V: TRBV27
D: TRBD1
J: TRBJ2-3
CDR3: CASSLQGQGWDTQYF
DNA: TGTGCCAGCAGTTTACAGGGACAGGGCTGGGATACGCAGTATTTT

size: many
V: TRBV29-1
D: -
J: TRBJ1-1
CDR3: CSVEGYPGREAFF
DNA: TGCAGCGTTGAAGGCTACCCAGGGCGTGAAGCTTTCTTT

size: many
V: TRBV24-1
D: -
J: TRBJ2-7
CDR3: CATSDSHRAGKYEQYF
DNA: TGTGCCACCAGTGATTCCCACCGGGCAGGGAAGTACGAGCAGTACTTC

size: many
V: TRBV28
D: TRBD1
J: TRBJ1-1
CDR3: CASSPVDRVNTEAFF
DNA: TGTGCCAGCAGTCCCGTGGACAGGGTAAACACTGAAGCTTTCTTT

size: many
V: TRBV2
D: TRBD1
J: TRBJ1-3
CDR3: CASRTGVFSGNTIYF
DNA: TGTGCCAGCAGGACAGGGGTGTTTTCTGGAAACACCATATATTTT

size: few
V: TRBV7-9
D: TRBD1
J: TRBJ1-1
CDR3: CASSYRQGGTEAFF
DNA: TGTGCCAGCAGCTACCGACAGGGGGGTACTGAAGCTTTCTTC

size: -
V: TRBV7-2
D: TRBD1
J: TRBJ1-5
CDR3: CASSPRTGTNQPQHF
DNA: TGTGCCAGCAGCCCAAGGACAGGGACCAATCAGCCCCAGCATTTT

size: few
V: TRBV30
D: -
J: TRBJ1-1
CDR3: CAWSRQSTEAFF
DNA: TGTGCCTGGAGCCGACAGAGCACTGAAGCTTTCTTT

size: -
V: TRBV20-1
D: TRBD2
J: TRBJ2-7
CDR3: CSAREVRASGRSYEQYF
DNA: TGCAGTGCTAGAGAGGTTCGGGCTAGCGGCCGCTCCTACGAGCAGTACTTC

size: many
V: TRBV4-2
D: -
J: TRBJ1-2
CDR3: CASSPPQPSRGYTF
DNA: TGTGCCAGCAGCCCTCCCCAGCCGAGTAGAGGCTACACCTTC

size: few
V: TRBV28
D: -
J: TRBJ2-5
CDR3: CASRMDYERETQYF
DNA: TGTGCCAGCAGGATGGACTACGAGAGAGAGACCCAGTACTTC

size: few
V: TRBV20-1
D: TRBD1
J: TRBJ1-1
CDR3: CSARVPNLLTGDTEAFF
DNA: TGCAGTGCTAGAGTCCCGAACCTCTTGACAGGGGACACTGAAGCTTTCTTT